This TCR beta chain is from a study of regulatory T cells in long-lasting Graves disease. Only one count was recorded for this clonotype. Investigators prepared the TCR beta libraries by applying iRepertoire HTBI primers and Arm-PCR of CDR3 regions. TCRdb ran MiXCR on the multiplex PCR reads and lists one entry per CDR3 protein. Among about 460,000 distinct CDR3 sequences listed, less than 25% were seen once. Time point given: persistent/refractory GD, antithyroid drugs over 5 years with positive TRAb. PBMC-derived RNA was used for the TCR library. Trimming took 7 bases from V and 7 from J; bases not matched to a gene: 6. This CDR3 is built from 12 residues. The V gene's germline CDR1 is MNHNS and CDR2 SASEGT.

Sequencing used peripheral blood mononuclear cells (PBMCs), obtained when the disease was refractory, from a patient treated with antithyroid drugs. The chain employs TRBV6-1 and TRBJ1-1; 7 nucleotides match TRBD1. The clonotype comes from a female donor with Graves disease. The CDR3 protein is CASMGTANEAFF. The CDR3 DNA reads TGTGCCAGCATGGGGACAGCCAATGAAGCTTTCTTT.